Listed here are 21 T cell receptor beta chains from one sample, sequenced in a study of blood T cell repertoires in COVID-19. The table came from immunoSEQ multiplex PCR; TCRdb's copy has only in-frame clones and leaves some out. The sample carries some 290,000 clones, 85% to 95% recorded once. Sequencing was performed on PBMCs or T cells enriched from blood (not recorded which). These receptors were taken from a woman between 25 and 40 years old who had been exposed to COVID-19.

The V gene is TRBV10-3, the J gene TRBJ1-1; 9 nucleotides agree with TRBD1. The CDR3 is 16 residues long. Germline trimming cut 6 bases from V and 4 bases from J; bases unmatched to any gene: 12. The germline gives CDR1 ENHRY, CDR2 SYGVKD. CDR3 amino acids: CAIRDGTGFLVTEAFF. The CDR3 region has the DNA TGTGCCATCAGGGACGGGACAGGGTTTTTGGTCACTGAAGCTTTCTTT.

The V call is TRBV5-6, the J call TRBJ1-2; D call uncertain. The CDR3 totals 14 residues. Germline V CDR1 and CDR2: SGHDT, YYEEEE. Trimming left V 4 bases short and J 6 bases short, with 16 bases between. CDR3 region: CASSAVGELDGYTF. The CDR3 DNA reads TGTGCCAGCAGCGCCGTCGGGGAATTAGATGGCTACACCTTC. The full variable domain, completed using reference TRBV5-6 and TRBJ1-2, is DAGVTQSPTHLIKTRGQQVTLRCSPKSGHDTVSWYQQALGQGPQFIFQYYEEEERQRGNFPDRFSGHQFPNYSSELNVNALLLGDSALYLCASSAVGELDGYTFGSGTRLTVV.

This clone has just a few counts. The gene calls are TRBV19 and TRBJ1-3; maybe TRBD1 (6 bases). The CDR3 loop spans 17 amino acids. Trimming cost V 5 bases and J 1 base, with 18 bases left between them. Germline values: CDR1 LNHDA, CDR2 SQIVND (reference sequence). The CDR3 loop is CASSFFYRETSGNTIYF. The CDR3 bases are TGTGCCAGTAGTTTTTTCTACAGGGAAACATCTGGAAACACCATATATTTT.

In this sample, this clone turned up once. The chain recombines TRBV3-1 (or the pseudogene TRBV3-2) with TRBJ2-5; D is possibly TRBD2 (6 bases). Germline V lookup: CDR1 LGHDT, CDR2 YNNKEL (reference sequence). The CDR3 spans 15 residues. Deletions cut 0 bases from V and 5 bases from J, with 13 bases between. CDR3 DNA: TGTGCCAGCAGCCAAGAATTGGAGGGGATCGAGACCCAGTACTTC. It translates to CASSQELEGIETQYF.

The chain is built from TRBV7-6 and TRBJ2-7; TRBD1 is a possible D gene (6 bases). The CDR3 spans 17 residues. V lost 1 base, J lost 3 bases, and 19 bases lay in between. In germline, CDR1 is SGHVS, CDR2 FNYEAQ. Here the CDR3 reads CASSLDLGQGRGYEQYF. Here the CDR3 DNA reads TGTGCCAGCAGCTTAGATTTGGGACAAGGTCGGGGCTACGAGCAGTACTTC.

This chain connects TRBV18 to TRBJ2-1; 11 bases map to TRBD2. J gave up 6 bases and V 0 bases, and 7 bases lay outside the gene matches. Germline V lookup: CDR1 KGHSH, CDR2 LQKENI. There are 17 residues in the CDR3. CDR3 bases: TGTGCCAGCTCACCACCGATAGCGGGGGGGTCGCGCAATGAGCAGTTCTTC. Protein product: CASSPPIAGGSRNEQFF. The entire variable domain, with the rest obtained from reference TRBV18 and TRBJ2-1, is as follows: NAGVMQNPRHLVRRRGQEARLRCSPMKGHSHVYWYRQLPEEGLKFMVYLQKENIIDESGMPKERFSAEFPKEGPSILRIQQVVRGDSAAYFCASSPPIAGGSRNEQFFGPGTRLTVL.

The CDR3 coding sequence is TGCGCCAGCAGCCAAGGGGGGGGCCAAGAGACCCAGTACTTC. It specifies CASSQGGGQETQYF. This chain connects TRBV5-1 to TRBJ2-5, with TRBD2 as a possible D gene (7 bases). Trimming removed 4 bases from V and 1 base from J, with 11 bases in between. Germline V CDR1 and CDR2: SGHRS, YFSETQ. The CDR3 contains 14 residues.

CDR3 loop: CASSPGQGLRSGNTIYF. The CDR3 nucleotides read TGCGCCAGCAGTCCGGGACAGGGGCTCCGCTCTGGAAACACCATATATTTT. J is TRBJ1-3 and V is TRBV5-1; 10 bases align to TRBD1. This CDR3 has 17 residues. The ends lost 5 bases at V and 0 bases at J; junction bases unmatched: 8. Germline CDR1 SGHRS, CDR2 YFSETQ. Together with reference TRBV5-1 and TRBJ1-3, the CDR3 gives the full variable domain: KAGVTQTPRYLIKTRGQQVTLSCSPISGHRSVSWYQQTPGQGLQFLFEYFSETQRNKGNFPGRFSGRQFSNSRSEMNVSTLELGDSALYLCASSPGQGLRSGNTIYFGEGSWLTVV.

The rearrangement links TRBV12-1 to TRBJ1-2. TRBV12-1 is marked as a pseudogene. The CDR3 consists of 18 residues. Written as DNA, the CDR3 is TGTGCCAGCAGCATTATACCGGGTATCCCAATTCCCTTCTATGGCTACACCTTC. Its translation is CASSIIPGIPIPFYGYTF.

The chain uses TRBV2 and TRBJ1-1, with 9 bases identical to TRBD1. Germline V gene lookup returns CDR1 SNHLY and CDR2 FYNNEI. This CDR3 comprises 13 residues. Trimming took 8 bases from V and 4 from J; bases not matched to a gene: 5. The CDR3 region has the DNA TGTGCCAGCGGAGACAGGGGGAGCACTGAAGCTTTCTTT. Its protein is CASGDRGSTEAFF.

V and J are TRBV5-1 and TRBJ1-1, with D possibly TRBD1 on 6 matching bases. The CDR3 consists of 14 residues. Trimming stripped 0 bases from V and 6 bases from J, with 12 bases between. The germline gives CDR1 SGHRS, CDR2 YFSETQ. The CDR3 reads CASSLARGGSEAFF. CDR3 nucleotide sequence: TGCGCCAGCAGCTTGGCCCGAGGGGGATCTGAAGCTTTCTTT. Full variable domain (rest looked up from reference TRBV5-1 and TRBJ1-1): KAGVTQTPRYLIKTRGQQVTLSCSPISGHRSVSWYQQTPGQGLQFLFEYFSETQRNKGNFPGRFSGRQFSNSRSEMNVSTLELGDSALYLCASSLARGGSEAFFGQGTRLTVV.

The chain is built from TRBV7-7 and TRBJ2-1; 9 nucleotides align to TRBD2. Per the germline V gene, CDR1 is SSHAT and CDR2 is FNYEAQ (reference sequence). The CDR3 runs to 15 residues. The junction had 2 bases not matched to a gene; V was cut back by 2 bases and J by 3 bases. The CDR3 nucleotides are TGTGCCAGCAGCTTAAAAGCGGGGGGCTACAATGAGCAGTTCTTC. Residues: CASSLKAGGYNEQFF.

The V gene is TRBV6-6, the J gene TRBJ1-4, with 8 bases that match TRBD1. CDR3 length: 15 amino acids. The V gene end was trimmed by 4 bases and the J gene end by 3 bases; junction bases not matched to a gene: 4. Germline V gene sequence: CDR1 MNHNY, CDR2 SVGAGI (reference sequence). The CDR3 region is CASSSSGGSNEKLFF. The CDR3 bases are TGTGCCAGCAGTTCCTCAGGGGGCTCTAATGAAAAACTGTTTTTT.

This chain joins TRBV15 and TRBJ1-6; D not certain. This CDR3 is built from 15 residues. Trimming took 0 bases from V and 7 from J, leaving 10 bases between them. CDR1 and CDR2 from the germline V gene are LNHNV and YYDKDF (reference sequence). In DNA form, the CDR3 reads TGTGCCACCAGCAGAGATCCCGGGTCCAATTCACCCCTCCACTTT. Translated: CATSRDPGSNSPLHF.

The CDR3 is CASSQENRGLNTIYF. CDR3 DNA: TGCGCCAGCAGCCAAGAGAACAGGGGGCTTAACACCATATATTTT. The chain uses TRBV4-3 and TRBJ1-3; 9 bases agree with TRBD1. The CDR3 totals 15 residues. V lost 0 bases and J lost 7; bases outside the gene matches: 4. Germline values: CDR1 LGHNA, CDR2 YSLEER.

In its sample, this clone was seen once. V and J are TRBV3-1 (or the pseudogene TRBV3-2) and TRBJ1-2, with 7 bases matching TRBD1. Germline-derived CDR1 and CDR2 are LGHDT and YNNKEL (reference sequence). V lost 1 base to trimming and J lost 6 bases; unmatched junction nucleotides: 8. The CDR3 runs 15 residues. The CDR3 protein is CASSQGPNRGHGYTF. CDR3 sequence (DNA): TGTGCCAGCAGCCAAGGGCCAAACAGGGGACATGGCTACACCTTC.

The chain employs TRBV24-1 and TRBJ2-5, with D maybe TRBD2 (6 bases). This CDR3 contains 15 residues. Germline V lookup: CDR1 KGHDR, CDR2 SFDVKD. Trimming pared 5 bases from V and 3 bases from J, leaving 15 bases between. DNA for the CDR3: TGTGCCACCAGTGGTACCGGGACTGAGAAAGAGACCCAGTACTTC. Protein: CATSGTGTEKETQYF.

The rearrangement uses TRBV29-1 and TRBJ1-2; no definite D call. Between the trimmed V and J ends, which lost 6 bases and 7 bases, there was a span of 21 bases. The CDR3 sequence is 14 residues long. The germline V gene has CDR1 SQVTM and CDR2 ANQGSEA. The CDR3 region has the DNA TGCAGCGTCGCTGACTTACATGGAGAGGGTGGCTACACCTTC. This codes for CSVADLHGEGGYTF. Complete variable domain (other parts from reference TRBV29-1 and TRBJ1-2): SAVISQKPSRDICQRGTSLTIQCQVDSQVTMMFWYRQQPGQSLTLIATANQGSEATYESGFVIDKFPISRPNLTFSTLTVSNMSPEDSSIYLCSVADLHGEGGYTFGSGTRLTVV.

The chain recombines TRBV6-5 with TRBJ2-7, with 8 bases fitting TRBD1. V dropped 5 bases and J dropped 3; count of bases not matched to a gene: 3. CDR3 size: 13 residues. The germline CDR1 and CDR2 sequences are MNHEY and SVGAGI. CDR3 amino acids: CASSRQGSYEQYF. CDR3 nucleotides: TGTGCCAGCAGTCGACAGGGGAGCTACGAGCAGTACTTC.

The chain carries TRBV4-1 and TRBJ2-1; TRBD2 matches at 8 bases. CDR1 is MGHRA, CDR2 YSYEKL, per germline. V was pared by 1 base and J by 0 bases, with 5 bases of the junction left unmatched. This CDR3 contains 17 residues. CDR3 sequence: CASSQASGGSSYNEQFF. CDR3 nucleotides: TGCGCCAGCAGCCAAGCGAGCGGGGGAAGCTCCTACAATGAGCAGTTCTTC.

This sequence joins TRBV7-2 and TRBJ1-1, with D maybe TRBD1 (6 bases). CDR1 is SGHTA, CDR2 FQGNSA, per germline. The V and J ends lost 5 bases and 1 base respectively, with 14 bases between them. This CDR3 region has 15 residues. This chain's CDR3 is CASSTKTDRNTEAFF. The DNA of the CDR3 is TGTGCCAGCAGCACAAAAACGGACAGGAACACTGAAGCTTTCTTT.